Listed here are 23 T cell receptor beta chains from one sample, sequenced in a study of human T cells and chemical hapten exposure. TCRdb reprocessed the RACE reads with MiXCR, giving one entry per CDR3 protein. The sample has more than 90,000 distinct CDR3 sequences; roughly 10% are singletons. Time point indicated: patch test 1, 2 weeks after DPC sensitization. Sample treatment: therapeutic diphenylcyclopropenone sensitization with weekly scalp DPC. Here the sequenced sample was whole blood, taken in connection with sensitization to the hapten diphenylcyclopropenone (DPC). The origin of the receptors is a man aged 35-49 years with alopecia areata. Some clones in this sample may be carry-over from other donors' samples.

The sample holds many counts of this clonotype. The chain couples TRBV29-1 to TRBJ1-1; TRBD1 agrees at 9 bases. Germline V lookup: CDR1 SQVTM, CDR2 ANQGSEA. Unmatched junction bases numbered 7, after V lost 7 bases and J lost 7 bases. This CDR3 region has 12 residues. In DNA, the CDR3 is TGCAGCGGGGGACAGGGAAGCTATGAAGCTTTCTTT. The encoded protein is CSGGQGSYEAFF.

In this sample, this clonotype turned up a few times. The chain has TRBV18 and TRBJ1-2, with 7 bases that match TRBD1. Germline CDR1 reads KGHSH; CDR2 reads LQKENI. This CDR3 has 14 amino acids. The V segment lost 5 bases and the J segment 4 bases; nucleotides outside the gene matches: 7. The CDR3 spells CASSSNRGSYGYTF. The CDR3 DNA is TGTGCCAGCTCATCGAACAGGGGAAGCTATGGCTACACCTTC. Filled out from reference TRBV18 and TRBJ1-2, the complete variable domain reads NAGVMQNPRHLVRRRGQEARLRCSPMKGHSHVYWYRQLPEEGLKFMVYLQKENIIDESGMPKERFSAEFPKEGPSILRIQQVVRGDSAAYFCASSSNRGSYGYTFGSGTRLTVV.

The rearrangement links TRBV4-3 to TRBJ2-6; weak D call: TRBD2 (5 bases). This CDR3 spans 18 amino acids. Germline CDR1 is LGHNA and CDR2 is YSLEER. V lost 2 bases and J lost 2, with 16 bases in between. CDR3 region: CASSQSLRGFAGANVLTF. The DNA of the CDR3 is TGCGCCAGCAGCCAATCACTCAGAGGGTTCGCTGGGGCCAACGTCCTGACTTTC.

This clonotype has just a few counts. This chain uses TRBV29-1 with TRBJ1-2; 8 nucleotides agree with TRBD1. V shed 5 bases, J shed 6 bases, and the junction held 11 bases outside the gene matches. In germline, CDR1 is SQVTM, CDR2 ANQGSEA. The CDR3 length is 14 residues. The CDR3 protein is CSVPGGKGEDGYTF. Written as DNA, the CDR3 is TGCAGCGTTCCAGGGGGCAAAGGAGAGGATGGCTACACCTTC.

This clonotype was seen more than once but under ten times. The V and J genes are TRBV6-2 or TRBV6-3 and TRBJ1-5; 8 bases are shared with TRBD1. The CDR3 runs 15 residues. J was trimmed by 4 bases and V by 6 bases; bases with no gene match: 8. Germline loops: CDR1 MNHEY, CDR2 SVGEGT. The CDR3 reads CASSPQGAGNQPQHF. CDR3 sequence (DNA): TGTGCCAGCAGCCCTCAGGGGGCAGGTAATCAGCCCCAGCATTTT.

This clonotype has only a few counts. The chain joins TRBV20-1 to TRBJ1-5; 9 nucleotides match TRBD1. This CDR3 contains 17 residues. Germline V CDR1 and CDR2: DFQATT, SNEGSKA (reference sequence). J was trimmed by 6 bases and V by 5 bases; bases with no gene match: 17. CDR3 bases: TGCAGTGCTTCCATCCCGACAGGGGGTTTGAATATTCAGCCCCAGCATTTT. This codes for CSASIPTGGLNIQPQHF.

This clonotype was observed many times. The chain joins TRBV29-1 to TRBJ1-1; 7 bases map to TRBD1. J lost 3 bases, V lost 6 bases, and 4 bases had no gene match. This CDR3 comprises 12 residues. Germline loops: CDR1 SQVTM, CDR2 ANQGSEA. The chain's CDR3 is CSVDRQYTEAFF. CDR3 sequence (DNA): TGCAGCGTGGACAGGCAATACACTGAAGCTTTCTTT.

This clonotype was seen only a few times. The chain is built from TRBV11-2 and TRBJ1-6; no reliable D call. With 2 bases removed from V and 9 bases from J, the gap between germline ends came to 14 bases. In germline, CDR1 is SGHAT, CDR2 FQNNGV. The CDR3 loop spans 15 amino acids. The CDR3 nucleotides read TGTGCCAGCAGCTTATCTTGGGCGGACGGTTCACCCCTCCACTTT. Protein sequence: CASSLSWADGSPLHF.

This clonotype turned up a few times. The chain carries TRBV12-3 or TRBV12-4 and TRBJ2-1; 10 bases are shared with TRBD1. Losses at the gene ends were 6 bases for V and 8 bases for J; bases not matched to a gene: 7. The CDR3 is made up of 14 amino acids. CDR3 DNA: TGTGCCAGCAGCCCGGGACAGGGGAAGGATGAGCAGTTCTTC. This codes for CASSPGQGKDEQFF.

This clonotype turned up a few times. This chain connects TRBV5-1 to TRBJ2-1, with 10 bases matching TRBD2. V lost 1 base to trimming and J lost 8 bases; unmatched junction nucleotides: 9. This CDR3 is 16 amino acids long. Germline V CDR1 and CDR2: SGHRS, YFSETQ. CDR3 residues: CASSLSSGRAVDEQFF. CDR3 DNA: TGCGCCAGCAGCTTGTCCAGCGGGAGGGCCGTTGATGAGCAGTTCTTC.

The genes are TRBV11-1 and TRBJ2-7; no clear D. V was trimmed by 0 bases and J by 3 bases, leaving 6 bases between them. The CDR3 length is 13 residues. CDR1 and CDR2 from the germline V gene are SGHAT and FQDESV (reference sequence). The CDR3 DNA reads TGTGCCAGCAGCTTAGCGCAAGACTACGAGCAGTACTTC. This sequence encodes CASSLAQDYEQYF.

This clonotype was detected many times. The rearrangement links TRBV19 to TRBJ2-3; weak D call: TRBD2 (5 bases). The CDR3 loop spans 13 amino acids. Germline CDR1 is LNHDA and CDR2 is SQIVND (reference sequence). V lost 5 bases and J 1 base, leaving 7 bases between the germline ends. The CDR3 coding sequence is TGTGCCAGTAGTTCCGGGGGCACAGATACGCAGTATTTT. Translated: CASSSGGTDTQYF.

This clonotype was detected a few times. The CDR3 DNA follows: TGCGCCAGCAGTCAATCGCGGGGGAGGGACGGCTACAATGAGCAGTTCTTC. It is translated as CASSQSRGRDGYNEQFF. V gene TRBV23-1 combines with J gene TRBJ2-1; 7 bases are a match to TRBD2. TRBV23-1 is an ORF, and what it does is uncertain. J was trimmed by 3 bases and V by 0 bases; bases with no gene match: 8. This CDR3 comprises 17 residues.

There are many counts of this clonotype. The chain uses TRBV5-6 and TRBJ2-3; 7 nucleotides align to TRBD1. Germline assignment: CDR1 SGHDT and CDR2 YYEEEE. Trimming removed 1 base from V and 1 base from J; junction bases left unmatched: 3. There are 15 residues in the CDR3. The CDR3 DNA sequence: TGTGCCAGCAGCTTGAGGGGGACAGGCACAGATACGCAGTATTTT. It encodes CASSLRGTGTDTQYF. Supplemented by reference TRBV5-6 and TRBJ2-3, the full variable domain reads DAGVTQSPTHLIKTRGQQVTLRCSPKSGHDTVSWYQQALGQGPQFIFQYYEEEERQRGNFPDRFSGHQFPNYSSELNVNALLLGDSALYLCASSLRGTGTDTQYFGPGTRLTVL.

The rearrangement links TRBV6-5 to TRBJ1-6; D ambiguous. CDR1 and CDR2 from the germline V gene are MNHEY and SVGAGI. V was shortened by 8 bases and J by 9 bases, with 17 bases between the two germline ends. The CDR3 has 14 residues. The CDR3 region has the DNA TGTGCCAGCGAACGTCGGTTGTTAGGTTCACCCCTCCACTTT. Translating it yields CASERRLLGSPLHF.

The V gene is TRBV28, the J gene TRBJ2-7; 7 bases map to TRBD1. V was pared by 8 bases and J by 7 bases, with 8 bases of the junction left unmatched. This CDR3 is 12 amino acids long. The V gene's germline CDR1 is MDHEN and CDR2 SYDVKM. The CDR3 nucleotides are TGTGCCAGCCGGGACAGTCTCTCGGAGCAGTACTTC. It yields the protein CASRDSLSEQYF.

This clonotype has a handful of counts. The chain couples TRBV6-5 to TRBJ1-2, with 7 bases that match TRBD1. The V segment lost 4 bases and the J segment 8 bases; nucleotides outside the gene matches: 7. The CDR3 runs 13 residues. Germline CDR1 and CDR2: MNHEY and SVGAGI. CDR3 region: CASSFDYRGGYTF. The CDR3 bases are TGTGCCAGCAGTTTTGACTACAGGGGAGGCTACACCTTC.

The gene calls are TRBV28 and TRBJ2-1, with D tentatively TRBD1 (6 bases). Trimming pared 5 bases from V and 4 bases from J, leaving 18 bases between. This CDR3 spans 16 amino acids. The germline CDR1 and CDR2 sequences are MDHEN and SYDVKM. In DNA, the CDR3 is TGTGCCAGCAGTCCCCCCGACCGGACAGCTTACAATGAGCAGTTCTTC. This gives the protein CASSPPDRTAYNEQFF.

The chain carries TRBV20-1 and TRBJ2-7, with 8 positions matching TRBD2. V dropped 0 bases and J dropped 5; count of bases not matched to a gene: 12. The CDR3 totals 16 residues. CDR1 and CDR2 from the germline V gene are DFQATT and SNEGSKA (reference sequence). The CDR3 region is CSARDSGSGKVDEQYF. CDR3 coding DNA: TGCAGTGCTAGAGATTCAGGTAGCGGGAAGGTGGACGAGCAGTACTTC.

This clonotype came up many times. V usage is TRBV18 and J usage is TRBJ1-4; perhaps TRBD1 as D (5 bases). The germline gives CDR1 KGHSH, CDR2 LQKENI. The CDR3 consists of 15 residues. Trimming left V 6 bases short and J 1 base short, with 12 bases between. Here the CDR3 DNA reads TGTGCCAGCTCTGATCCCGGGGGAACTAATGAAAAACTGTTTTTT. Translation gives CASSDPGGTNEKLFF.

This clonotype was observed a handful of times. The J gene is TRBJ2-7, the V gene TRBV6-6; D not certain. V dropped 6 bases and J dropped 3 bases, with 3 bases sitting between them. The CDR3 has 10 amino acids. Germline loops: CDR1 MNHNY, CDR2 SVGAGI (reference sequence). The DNA of the CDR3 is TGTGCCAGCAGCGACTACGAGCAGTACTTC. Translation gives CASSDYEQYF.

V gene TRBV5-1 combines with J gene TRBJ2-6, with 11 nucleotides matching TRBD1. V was clipped by 3 bases and J by 2 bases; unmatched bases: 13. CDR1 is SGHRS, CDR2 YFSETQ, per germline. This CDR3 contains 20 residues. The CDR3 sequence is CASSYLTGQGVTTGANVLTF. As DNA, the CDR3 is TGCGCCAGCAGCTATCTAACGGGACAGGGGGTTACAACTGGGGCCAACGTCCTGACTTTC.

This clonotype was observed many times. V usage is TRBV4-1 and J usage is TRBJ2-3; TRBD2 matches 8 bases. J gave up 4 bases and V 0 bases, and 9 bases lay outside the gene matches. The CDR3 sequence is 17 residues long. CDR1 and CDR2 (germline): MGHRA, YSYEKL. CDR3 in amino acids: CASSQDGSGGRADTQYF. DNA of the CDR3: TGCGCCAGCAGCCAAGACGGGAGCGGGGGTAGGGCAGATACGCAGTATTTT.